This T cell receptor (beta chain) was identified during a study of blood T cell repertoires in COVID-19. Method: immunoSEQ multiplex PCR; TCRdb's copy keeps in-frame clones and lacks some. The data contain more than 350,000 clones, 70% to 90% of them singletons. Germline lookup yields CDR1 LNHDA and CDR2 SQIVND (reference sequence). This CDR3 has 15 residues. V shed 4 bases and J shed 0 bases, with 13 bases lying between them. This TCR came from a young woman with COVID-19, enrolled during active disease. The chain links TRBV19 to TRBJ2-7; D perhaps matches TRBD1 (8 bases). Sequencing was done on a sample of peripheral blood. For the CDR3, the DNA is TGTGCCAGTAGTACTTACAGGGGGGGCTCCTACGAGCAGTACTTC. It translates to CASSTYRGGSYEQYF.